These 13 T cell receptor beta chains were sequenced from one sample in a study of T cell changes during pregnancy in multiple sclerosis. The table came from immunoSEQ multiplex PCR; TCRdb's copy has only in-frame clones and leaves some out. The sample consists of roughly 30,000 clones, over 75% of them appearing once. The sequences come from CD8+ T cells from peripheral blood mononuclear cells, collected after pregnancy. The receptors shown here come from a female donor with multiple sclerosis, enrolled in a pregnancy study.

This clone was detected only once. The V and J genes are TRBV29-1 and TRBJ2-1, with 8 bases lining up with TRBD2. Germline lookup yields CDR1 SQVTM and CDR2 ANQGSEA. Trimming took 6 bases from V and 9 from J; bases not matched to a gene: 10. This CDR3 region has 13 residues. CDR3 sequence (DNA): TGCAGCGTAGAGCGGGAGAATACGGTTGAGCAGTTCTTC. As protein: CSVERENTVEQFF.

Many counts were recorded for this clone. V is TRBV9 and J is TRBJ2-1; 14 bases are a match to TRBD2. The CDR3 extends over 19 amino acids. The V gene's germline CDR1 is SGDLS and CDR2 YYNGEE. J gave up 0 bases and V 4 bases, and 9 bases lay outside the gene matches. CDR3 in amino acids: CASSSPGLAGDSSYNEQFF. CDR3 coding DNA: TGTGCCAGCAGCTCGCCGGGACTAGCGGGAGACAGCTCCTACAATGAGCAGTTCTTC.

This clone was seen more than once but under ten times. The CDR3, as DNA: TGTGCCAGCAGTTCGGGGGAGGACAGCACAGATACGCAGTATTTT. Its translation is CASSSGEDSTDTQYF. The chain employs TRBV28 and TRBJ2-3; tentative D call: TRBD2 (6 bases). V dropped 4 bases and J dropped 0 bases, with 11 bases sitting between them. Germline lookup yields CDR1 MDHEN and CDR2 SYDVKM. The CDR3 extends over 15 amino acids.

The CDR3 region has the DNA TGTGCCAGCAGCTTAAGTGGGACTAGCGGGTATCAAGAGACCCAGTACTTC. Protein: CASSLSGTSGYQETQYF. This rearrangement joins TRBV7-3 to TRBJ2-5; 12 bases match TRBD2. The CDR3 extends over 17 amino acids. J gave up 2 bases and V 1 base, and 5 bases lay outside the gene matches. Germline V lookup: CDR1 SGHTA, CDR2 FQGTGA. The variable domain in full, with the rest retrieved from reference TRBV7-3 and TRBJ2-5, is GAGVSQTPSNKVTEKGKYVELRCDPISGHTALYWYRQSLGQGPEFLIYFQGTGAADDSGLPNDRFFAVRPEGSVSTLKIQRTERGDSAVYLCASSLSGTSGYQETQYFGPGTRLLVL.

The chain couples TRBV19 to TRBJ1-1; no definite D call. This CDR3 has 14 amino acids. Trimming left V 7 bases short and J 1 base short, with 13 bases between. Germline V CDR1 and CDR2: LNHDA, SQIVND (reference sequence). The DNA of the CDR3 is TGTGCCAGTACAGATGGGCTCCGGAACACTGAAGCTTTCTTT. Translated, it gives CASTDGLRNTEAFF.

The J gene is TRBJ2-7, the V gene TRBV5-1; 9 bases line up with TRBD1. The germline CDR1 and CDR2 sequences are SGHRS and YFSETQ. The CDR3 totals 17 residues. V gave up 0 bases and J gave up 5 bases; unmatched junction bases: 12. Here the CDR3 DNA reads TGCGCCAGCAGCTTGGCCTGGTGGGGACAGGGAGGGAACGAGCAGTACTTC. Translated, it gives CASSLAWWGQGGNEQYF.

The J gene is TRBJ2-3, the V gene TRBV6-5; weak D call: TRBD2 (6 bases). V was clipped by 6 bases and J by 6 bases, with 13 bases between them. Germline CDR1 is MNHEY and CDR2 is SVGAGI. The CDR3 sequence is 13 residues long. In DNA, the CDR3 is TGTGCCAGCAGCCAACCGGGGGTGGATACGCAGTATTTT. This codes for CASSQPGVDTQYF.

The CDR3 reads CASSPRTGGATDTQYF. Written as DNA, the CDR3 is TGTGCCAGCAGCCCTCGGACAGGCGGAGCGACAGATACGCAGTATTTT. This chain connects TRBV7-9 to TRBJ2-3, with TRBD1 matching over 7 bases. The CDR3 length is 16 residues. V lost 5 bases, J lost 3 bases, and 11 bases stayed unmatched. Germline V gene sequence: CDR1 SEHNR, CDR2 FQNEAQ (reference sequence). The full variable domain, rest sourced from reference TRBV7-9 and TRBJ2-3, is DTGVSQNPRHKITKRGQNVTFRCDPISEHNRLYWYRQTLGQGPEFLTYFQNEAQLEKSRLLSDRFSAERPKGSFSTLEIQRTEQGDSAMYLCASSPRTGGATDTQYFGPGTRLTVL.

This rearrangement joins TRBV9 to TRBJ1-4; TRBD1 matches at 11 bases. The trim removed 0 bases at V and 7 bases at J, leaving 2 bases unmatched. The germline V gene encodes CDR1 SGDLS and CDR2 YYNGEE. This CDR3 comprises 15 residues. The CDR3 sequence is CASSVDGTGGEKLFF. CDR3 in DNA: TGTGCCAGCAGCGTAGACGGGACAGGGGGTGAAAAACTGTTTTTT.

This clone occurred once. The rearrangement links TRBV7-9 to TRBJ2-2; perhaps TRBD2 as D (5 bases). Germline V gene sequence: CDR1 SEHNR, CDR2 FQNEAQ (reference sequence). V shed 5 bases and J shed 5 bases, with 21 bases lying between them. The CDR3 is 17 amino acids. The CDR3 nucleotides are TGTGCCAGCAGCCCCTTAACGAGGGCCCCGGGGACCGGGGAGCTGTTTTTT. This codes for CASSPLTRAPGTGELFF.

This chain connects TRBV6-1 to TRBJ2-3; D is undetermined. Trimming pared 3 bases from V and 2 bases from J, leaving 15 bases between. In germline, CDR1 is MNHNS, CDR2 SASEGT. The CDR3 consists of 16 residues. The CDR3 DNA reads TGTGCCAGCAGTGACCTTCGGCTAGAGAACACAGATACGCAGTATTTT. Translation gives CASSDLRLENTDTQYF.

This clone was picked up a small number of times. The chain links TRBV10-3 to TRBJ1-1, with 8 positions matching TRBD1. The germline V gene encodes CDR1 ENHRY and CDR2 SYGVKD. The CDR3 runs 16 residues. With 2 bases clipped from V and 1 base from J, the junction kept 6 bases outside the gene matches. CDR3 residues: CAISEGPGTGNTEAFF. Written as DNA, the CDR3 is TGTGCCATCAGTGAGGGTCCCGGGACAGGGAACACTGAAGCTTTCTTT.

The V gene is TRBV6-5, the J gene TRBJ2-7; TRBD2 agrees at 10 bases. V shed 4 bases, J shed 3 bases, and the junction held 3 bases outside the gene matches. There are 14 residues in the CDR3. Germline CDR1 is MNHEY and CDR2 is SVGAGI. This CDR3 is CASSFSGRHYEQYF. The CDR3 bases are TGTGCCAGCAGTTTTAGCGGGAGGCACTACGAGCAGTACTTC.